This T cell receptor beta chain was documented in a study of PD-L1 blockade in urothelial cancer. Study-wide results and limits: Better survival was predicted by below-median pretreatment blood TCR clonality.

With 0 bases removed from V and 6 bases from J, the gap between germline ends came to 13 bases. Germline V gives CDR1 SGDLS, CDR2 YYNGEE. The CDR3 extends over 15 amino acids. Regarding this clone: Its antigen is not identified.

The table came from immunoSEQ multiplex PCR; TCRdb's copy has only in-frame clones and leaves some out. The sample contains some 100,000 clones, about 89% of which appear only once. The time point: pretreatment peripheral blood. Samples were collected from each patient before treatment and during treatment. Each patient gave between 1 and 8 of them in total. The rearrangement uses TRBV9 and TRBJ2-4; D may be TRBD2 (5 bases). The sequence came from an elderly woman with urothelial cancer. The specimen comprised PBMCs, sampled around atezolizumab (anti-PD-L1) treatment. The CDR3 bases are TGTGCCAGCAGCGTAGTGGGCGGGCTTGGAAACATTCAGTACTTC. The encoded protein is CASSVVGGLGNIQYF.